This T cell receptor (beta chain) emerged from a study of cytomegalovirus exposure and HLA in healthy donors. At the level of the study: Unique TCRs numbering roughly 80 million, obtained from HLA-typed donors, made up an early data release. Study-level points and caveats: Roughly uniform sequencing depth across donors was assumed, possibly incorrectly.

Trimming took 4 bases from V and 4 from J, leaving 16 bases between them. Germline V gene sequence: CDR1 LGHNA, CDR2 YNFKEQ. The CDR3 sequence is 15 residues long. About this clone itself: Antigen: not known.

The study ran its PCR with 60 Vbeta and 13 Jbeta primers. Measured with immunoSEQ multiplex PCR; TCRdb has only the in-frame clones, and not every one. The sample comprises 160,000 or so clones, about three quarters of which are singletons, and under 5.5% rests with the top ten. This TCR was recovered from a man younger than 35 in good health and CMV-seropositive. The sample consisted of PBMCs. V is TRBV4-2 and J is TRBJ1-1; the D gene is possibly TRBD1 (6 bases). CDR3 in DNA: TGTGCCAGCAGCCCCCGGACAGCTCGGGGCACTGAAGCTTTCTTT. Its translation: CASSPRTARGTEAFF.